The 3 T cell receptor beta chains in this list originate from one sample, sequenced in a study of T-cell reconstitution after alpha-beta-depleted transplantation in children. Construction of the TCRbeta library involved unique molecular identifiers. One entry per CDR3 protein results from TCRdb running MiXCR on the PCR reads. The sample carries almost 250,000 distinct CDR3 sequences, about 25% recorded once. Material: PBMCs, obtained before TCRalphabeta/CD19-depleted stem cell transplant. The receptor source for this set is a girl aged 2-9 years with Fanconi anemia, due to receive a stem cell transplant.

Many counts were recorded for this clonotype. This sequence joins TRBV20-1 and TRBJ2-3; no definite D call. The CDR3 spans 13 residues. The V end lost 2 bases, the J end lost 1 base, and 7 bases lay between the germline ends. In germline, CDR1 is DFQATT, CDR2 SNEGSKA (reference sequence). The CDR3 here is CSARTPRTDTQYF. Written as DNA, the CDR3 is TGCAGTGCTAGAACGCCTCGCACAGATACGCAGTATTTT.

This clonotype was seen many times. The chain recombines TRBV25-1 with TRBJ2-2, with D possibly being TRBD2 (6 bases). The CDR3 sequence is 15 residues long. Germline V gives CDR1 MGHDK, CDR2 SYGVNS. V was clipped by 4 bases and J by 6 bases, with 15 bases between them. The DNA for the CDR3 is TGTGCCAGCAGTGGTCGACCCAGGAGGGCCGGGGAGCTGTTTTTT. It specifies CASSGRPRRAGELFF.

The chain joins TRBV15 to TRBJ2-3; D perhaps matches TRBD2 (7 bases). V was cut by 6 bases and J by 2 bases, with 18 bases left in between. This CDR3 comprises 16 residues. Germline V lookup: CDR1 LNHNV, CDR2 YYDKDF (reference sequence). CDR3 amino acids: CATRAGGGPYTDTQYF. DNA for the CDR3: TGTGCCACCAGGGCCGGCGGGGGCCCCTACACAGATACGCAGTATTTT.